This is a list of T cell receptor beta chains from one sample in a study of T-cell memory formation after mild COVID-19. TCRdb re-derived calls from the 5' RACE reads in MiXCR, one entry per CDR3 protein. The sample yields around 250,000 distinct CDR3 sequences, over 15% seen once. Sequencing was carried out using PBMCs or a T cell subset sorted from them (not recorded which). The receptors were gathered from a man younger than 35 who had mild COVID-19 (a few samples of this study predate the infection). Cell type and time point are not known. The CDR3 runs from the conserved cysteine through the conserved F or W. The D gene is left open where the match is weak. Only part of the rows carry a size: once, few, many, or a class if the clone is expanded.

clone size	J gene	V gene	D gene	CDR3 protein	CDR3 DNA
-	TRBJ1-5	TRBV7-2	-	CASRGQYNQPQHF	TGTGCCAGCAGGGGACAATACAATCAGCCCCAGCATTTT
medium-sized	TRBJ2-2	TRBV12-3/TRBV12-4	-	CASSPENTGELFF	TGTGCCAGCAGCCCGGAAAACACCGGGGAGCTGTTTTTT
few	TRBJ2-5	TRBV7-2	-	CASSLGRSAETQYF	TGTGCCAGCAGCTTAGGTCGTAGCGCAGAGACCCAGTACTTC
few	TRBJ1-5	TRBV5-6	-	CASSWGGSGSNQPQHF	TGTGCCAGCTCCTGGGGGGGGAGCGGTAGCAATCAGCCCCAGCATTTT
-	TRBJ1-2	TRBV12-3/TRBV12-4	-	CASIRGTDGGYTF	TGTGCCAGCATACGTGGGACCGATGGCGGCTACACCTTC
few	TRBJ2-7	TRBV2	-	CASSERRAGPEQYF	TGTGCCAGCAGTGAACGTAGGGCTGGTCCCGAGCAGTACTTC
-	TRBJ1-1	TRBV7-8	-	CASSLAIPGRGTDTEAFF	TGTGCCAGCAGCTTAGCGATTCCTGGCCGTGGCACAGACACTGAAGCTTTCTTT
few	TRBJ2-5	TRBV18	-	CASSPTGMDGETQYF	TGTGCCAGCTCACCAACAGGGATGGATGGAGAGACCCAGTACTTC
-	TRBJ1-6	TRBV7-9	-	CASSLARPGADNSPLHF	TGTGCCAGCAGCTTAGCCCGACCGGGGGCGGATAATTCACCCCTCCACTTT
few	TRBJ2-5	TRBV9	-	CASSVSLNKETQYF	TGTGCCAGCAGCGTCTCCCTCAACAAGGAGACCCAGTACTTC
-	TRBJ1-1	TRBV11-2	-	CASSLPPTMNTEAFF	TGTGCCAGCAGCTTACCGCCCACTATGAACACTGAAGCTTTCTTT
-	TRBJ2-7	TRBV7-9	-	CASSGDRRSYEQYF	TGTGCCAGCAGCGGGGACCGCCGCTCCTACGAGCAGTACTTC
-	TRBJ1-3	TRBV7-9	TRBD1	CASTGIGTAGNTIYF	TGTGCCAGCACCGGGATCGGGACAGCTGGAAACACCATATATTTT
few	TRBJ2-2	TRBV4-2	-	CASSPRGNTGELFF	TGTGCCAGCAGCCCCAGGGGGAACACCGGGGAGCTGTTTTTT
few	TRBJ2-5	TRBV28	TRBD1	CASSLGQGVGQETQYF	TGTGCCAGCAGTTTGGGACAGGGGGTCGGGCAAGAGACCCAGTACTTC
few	TRBJ2-3	TRBV4-2	-	CASSQERPYTQYF	TGTGCCAGCAGCCAAGAACGTCCCTATACGCAGTATTTT
few	TRBJ1-5	TRBV7-8	-	CASSPRGAGNQPQHF	TGTGCCAGCAGCCCAAGAGGAGCGGGCAATCAGCCCCAGCATTTT
few	TRBJ2-7	TRBV15	-	CATSRGESYEQYF	TGTGCCACCAGCAGAGGGGAATCCTACGAGCAGTACTTC
-	TRBJ1-2	TRBV7-2	TRBD1	CASSTTPGQGDGYTF	TGTGCCAGCAGTACCACGCCGGGACAGGGAGATGGCTACACCTTC
-	TRBJ2-7	TRBV20-1	-	CSAPIGDEQYF	TGCAGTGCTCCGATAGGGGACGAGCAGTACTTC
few	TRBJ1-5	TRBV6-2/TRBV6-3	TRBD1	CASRQTGGNQPQHF	TGTGCCAGCCGCCAGACAGGGGGAAATCAGCCCCAGCATTTT
few	TRBJ2-7	TRBV4-3	-	CASSQGRDRSYEQYF	TGCGCCAGCAGCCAAGGCCGGGATCGTTCCTACGAGCAGTACTTC
many	TRBJ1-1	TRBV7-9	-	CASSPHSEVTEAFF	TGTGCCAGCAGCCCCCACTCTGAGGTGACTGAAGCTTTCTTT
many	TRBJ2-1	TRBV5-1	TRBD2	CASSLAIAGGRSNEQFF	TGCGCCAGCAGCTTGGCCATAGCGGGGGGGAGAAGTAATGAGCAGTTCTTC
few	TRBJ2-4	TRBV4-1	TRBD2	CASSQPSGLAEIAKNIQYF	TGCGCCAGCAGCCAACCCTCAGGACTAGCAGAGATAGCCAAAAACATTCAGTACTTC
many	TRBJ2-7	TRBV4-3	-	CASSDRRLNEQYF	TGCGCCAGCAGTGACCGACGTTTGAACGAGCAGTACTTC
many	TRBJ1-2	TRBV7-3	-	CASRRGLDYGYTF	TGTGCCAGCAGACGGGGCTTAGACTATGGCTACACCTTC
few	TRBJ2-3	TRBV5-1	-	CASSLEPLGGSTDTQYF	TGCGCCAGCAGCTTGGAGCCTTTGGGGGGAAGCACAGATACGCAGTATTTT
few	TRBJ1-3	TRBV20-1	-	CSATRTLRRAGNTIYF	TGCAGTGCTACCCGGACCCTACGAAGAGCGGGAAACACCATATATTTT
few	TRBJ2-1	TRBV5-1	TRBD1	CASTTRRGRDEQFF	TGCGCCAGCACGACCCGCAGGGGGCGGGATGAGCAGTTCTTC
-	TRBJ1-2	TRBV27	-	CASSFGVGYGYTF	TGTGCCAGCAGCTTCGGGGTTGGCTATGGCTACACCTTC
few	TRBJ2-2	TRBV5-1	TRBD1	CASSQGQRETGELFF	TGCGCCAGCAGCCAGGGACAGAGAGAGACCGGGGAGCTGTTTTTT
few	TRBJ2-3	TRBV6-5	TRBD2	CASSPSGGSTDTQYF	TGTGCCAGCAGTCCTAGCGGGGGTAGCACAGATACGCAGTATTTT
large	TRBJ2-2	TRBV12-3/TRBV12-4	-	CASTHLRNINTGELFF	TGTGCCAGCACACACCTTCGGAACATCAACACCGGGGAGCTGTTTTTT
few	TRBJ2-2	TRBV6-5	TRBD2	CASIRLAGYTGELFF	TGTGCCAGCATCAGACTAGCGGGTTACACCGGGGAGCTGTTTTTT
-	TRBJ2-4	TRBV4-1	-	CASSQLNPGLAKNIQYF	TGCGCCAGCAGCCAATTGAATCCAGGGCTAGCCAAAAACATTCAGTACTTC
many	TRBJ1-2	TRBV7-2	-	CASSHSNYGYTF	TGTGCCAGCAGCCATTCGAACTATGGCTACACCTTC
-	TRBJ1-6	TRBV7-2	-	CASSLDSVNNSPLHF	TGTGCCAGCAGCTTAGATTCCGTGAATAATTCACCCCTCCACTTT
-	TRBJ2-7	TRBV28	TRBD1	CASSPLGQGDEQYF	TGTGCCAGCAGCCCCCTGGGACAGGGGGATGAGCAGTACTTC
-	TRBJ2-5	TRBV5-1	-	CASSASSEETQYF	TGCGCCAGCAGCGCCTCTAGCGAAGAGACCCAGTACTTC
once	TRBJ2-5	TRBV29-1	TRBD1	CSVGRTGLETQYF	TGCAGCGTTGGCCGGACAGGGCTGGAGACCCAGTACTTC
few	TRBJ2-7	TRBV12-3/TRBV12-4	-	CASSLSDRSYEQYF	TGTGCCAGCAGTTTATCCGACAGGTCCTACGAGCAGTACTTC
few	TRBJ2-2	TRBV3-1	-	CASSHQGGLSGELFF	TGTGCCAGCAGCCACCAGGGAGGTTTGTCCGGGGAGCTGTTTTTT
few	TRBJ1-2	TRBV5-1	TRBD1	CASSRGQGEGIYGYTF	TGCGCCAGCAGCCGGGGACAGGGAGAGGGAATCTATGGCTACACCTTC
-	TRBJ2-1	TRBV7-2	-	CASSPRDNNEQFF	TGTGCCAGCAGCCCCCGGGATAACAATGAGCAGTTCTTC
many	TRBJ1-1	TRBV5-6	-	CASSFAGEAFF	TGTGCCAGCAGCTTTGCGGGGGAAGCTTTCTTT
-	TRBJ1-2	TRBV9	-	CASSVGRANYGYTF	TGTGCCAGCAGCGTAGGTCGGGCTAACTATGGCTACACCTTC
-	TRBJ2-3	TRBV20-1	-	CSAPGLYTTDTQYF	TGCAGTGCTCCCGGACTATATACCACAGATACGCAGTATTTT
few	TRBJ2-2	TRBV4-3	-	CASSGSGGQISGELFF	TGCGCCAGCAGCGGATCGGGGGGCCAGATTTCCGGGGAGCTGTTTTTT
few	TRBJ2-7	TRBV4-1	-	CASSQANEQYF	TGCGCCAGCAGCCAAGCGAACGAGCAGTACTTC
few	TRBJ2-1	TRBV7-3	-	CASSADTRGITMKFF	TGTGCCAGCAGCGCAGACACAAGGGGGATAACAATGAAGTTCTTC
-	TRBJ2-1	TRBV7-6	TRBD1	CASSLGRYGTVTGGEQFF	TGTGCCAGCAGCTTGGGGAGATACGGGACAGTGACCGGTGGTGAGCAGTTCTTC
few	TRBJ1-6	TRBV7-7	-	CASSPSEAVNPHVPHSYNSPLHF	TGTGCTAGCAGCCCTTCCGAAGCGGTTAATCCCCACGTGCCACACTCCTATAATTCACCCCTCCACTTT
few	TRBJ1-5	TRBV12-3/TRBV12-4	TRBD1	CASTGQGVEQPQHF	TGTGCCAGCACGGGACAGGGGGTGGAACAGCCCCAGCATTTT
-	TRBJ1-5	TRBV6-5	TRBD1	CASSKDRGYQPQHF	TGTGCCAGCAGTAAGGACAGGGGGTATCAGCCCCAGCATTTT
few	TRBJ1-2	TRBV3-1	TRBD1	CASSQAGRGTGDYGYTF	TGTGCCAGCAGCCAAGCTGGACGCGGGACAGGGGACTATGGCTACACCTTC
-	TRBJ1-2	TRBV7-2	-	CASSVRVTYGGYTF	TGTGCCAGCAGCGTACGGGTAACGTACGGTGGCTACACCTTC
few	TRBJ2-5	TRBV12-3/TRBV12-4	TRBD2	CASSLVAGGPQETQYF	TGTGCCAGCAGTTTGGTAGCGGGGGGTCCGCAAGAGACCCAGTACTTC
-	TRBJ1-5	TRBV12-3/TRBV12-4	-	CASTSLGGNQPQHF	TGTGCCAGCACGTCCTTGGGGGGCAATCAGCCCCAGCATTTT
few	TRBJ2-7	TRBV24-1	-	CATSEPQGYYEQYF	TGTGCCACCAGTGAACCCCAGGGATACTACGAGCAGTACTTC